This is a list of T cell receptor beta chains from one sample in a study of spatial heterogeneity in lung cancer. In TCRdb, the 5' RACE reads were re-called with MiXCR into one record per CDR3 protein. The data hold about 13,000 distinct CDR3 sequences, with about 5% observed a single time. The sequencing used lung tumor tissue, collected at surgery. These receptors were taken from a female donor with early-stage non-small cell lung cancer. CDR3s include the opening cysteine and the closing phenylalanine or tryptophan. D genes are given only for firm matches. Expanded clones are given a class, and other clones once, few, many or no size at all.

many | TRBD2 | TRBJ2-7 | TRBV27 | TGTGCCAGCAGTTCGCCGGGACTAGCCATCGAGCAGTACTTC | CASSSPGLAIEQYF
many | NA | TRBJ1-5 | TRBV7-9 | TGTGCCAGCAGCAAAGGACAGTATTATAGCAATCAGCCCCAGCATTTT | CASSKGQYYSNQPQHF
many | NA | TRBJ1-3 | TRBV24-1 | TGTGCCACCCTCACCCAGGGCTCTGGAAACACCATATATTTT | CATLTQGSGNTIYF
many | TRBD1 | TRBJ1-1 | TRBV6-4 | TGTGCCAGCAGCCGGACAGGGCTGGTGGACACTGAAGCTTTCTTT | CASSRTGLVDTEAFF
many | NA | TRBJ1-1 | TRBV5-1 | TGCGCCAGCAGCCCGGACCGATACACTGAAGCTTTCTTT | CASSPDRYTEAFF
many | TRBD2 | TRBJ2-1 | TRBV6-2/TRBV6-3 | TGTGCCAGTCTTTCCCCGGGACTAGGGAACAATGAGCAGTTCTTC | CASLSPGLGNNEQFF
many | NA | TRBJ1-5 | TRBV18 | TGTGCCAGCTCACCTCTACAGGAAGGTCAGCCCCAGCATTTT | CASSPLQEGQPQHF
many | TRBD2 | TRBJ2-2 | TRBV7-6 | TGTGCCAGCAGCTCCCCCGTTGGGGGGGCGAACACCGGGGAGCTGTTTTTT | CASSSPVGGANTGELFF
many | TRBD1 | TRBJ2-7 | TRBV6-5 | TGTGCCAGCAGTTACACGAGGGACAGGGGAATGCCCTACGAGCAGTACTTC | CASSYTRDRGMPYEQYF
many | TRBD1 | TRBJ1-6 | TRBV7-9 | TGTGCCAGCAGCATGACAGGGCGAGTACAAAATTCACCCCTCCACTTT | CASSMTGRVQNSPLHF
many | TRBD1 | TRBJ2-1 | TRBV7-2 | TGTGCCAGCAGCTTAGGTGTCTCCCCTCTCGGGACAGGCAATGAGCAGTTCTTC | CASSLGVSPLGTGNEQFF
many | TRBD1 | TRBJ2-7 | TRBV10-3 | TGTGCCATCAGTGAGCCGGGACAGAGAACCTCCTACGAGCAGTACTTC | CAISEPGQRTSYEQYF
many | TRBD1 | TRBJ1-2 | TRBV7-2 | TGTGCCAGCAGCTTCCGGACAGGGGAAAACTATGGCTACACCTTC | CASSFRTGENYGYTF
NA | NA | TRBJ2-5 | TRBV7-9 | TGTGCCAGCAGCCGCCGGGACCGATTCGAGACCCAGTACTTC | CASSRRDRFETQYF
many | TRBD1 | TRBJ1-2 | TRBV5-6 | TGTGCCAGCAGCTTGCTGGGACAGGGTTTTGGCTACACCTTC | CASSLLGQGFGYTF
many | TRBD1 | TRBJ1-1 | TRBV27 | TGTGCCAGCAGTCTAAGACAGGGTCTCACTGAAGCTTTCTTT | CASSLRQGLTEAFF
many | NA | TRBJ2-6 | TRBV5-1 | TGCGCCAGCAGCTATTACAGCGCTGGGGCCAACGTCCTGACTTTC | CASSYYSAGANVLTF
many | NA | TRBJ1-2 | TRBV11-2 | TGTGCCAGCAGCTTCGGCCTCTATGGCTACACCTTC | CASSFGLYGYTF
many | NA | TRBJ1-1 | TRBV7-6 | TGTGCCAGCAGCTCCAGGTACATGAACACTGAAGCTTTCTTT | CASSSRYMNTEAFF
many | NA | TRBJ2-5 | TRBV5-1 | TGCGCCAGCAGCTTGGTAGCGGCACCCGAGACCCAGTACTTC | CASSLVAAPETQYF
many | TRBD1 | TRBJ1-1 | TRBV7-2 | TGTGCCAGCAGCCCCGACAGGGGTAACACTGAAGCTTTCTTT | CASSPDRGNTEAFF
many | NA | TRBJ1-1 | TRBV2 | TGTGCCAGCAAACGAGAGGGTAACACTGAAGCTTTCTTT | CASKREGNTEAFF